This is a list of T cell receptor beta chains from one sample in a study of T-cell reconstitution after alpha-beta-depleted transplantation in children. TCRdb re-derived calls from the PCR reads in MiXCR, one entry per CDR3 protein. The data contain about 610,000 distinct CDR3 sequences, roughly a tenth of them singletons. Source: PBMCs from the stem cell graft donor, taken from the stem cell graft. The receptor source for this set is a human donor who donated a stem cell graft to a child with acute myeloid leukemia. The CDR3 runs from the conserved cysteine through the conserved F or W. Fields, in order: clone size, J gene, D gene, V gene, CDR3 DNA, CDR3 protein. The D gene is left open where the match is weak. Clone size is shown for a subset of rows, as once, few, many or a class of expanded clone.

clone_size: few
j_call: TRBJ1-2
d_call: .
v_call: TRBV30
cdr3_nt: .
cdr3_aa: CAWTVGTGIVF

clone_size: .
j_call: TRBJ2-7
d_call: .
v_call: TRBV20-1
cdr3_nt: TGCAGTGCTGCTCGACTGCTGCCCTACGAGCAGTACTTC
cdr3_aa: CSAARLLPYEQYF

clone_size: few
j_call: TRBJ2-7
d_call: TRBD1
v_call: TRBV28
cdr3_nt: TGTGCCACCAAAAAACTGGGACAGGGGGCCCCCGAGCAGTACTTC
cdr3_aa: CATKKLGQGAPEQYF

clone_size: .
j_call: TRBJ2-1
d_call: .
v_call: TRBV7-9
cdr3_nt: TGTGCCAGCAGCTTAGGAATTCTCGAGCAGTTCTTC
cdr3_aa: CASSLGILEQFF

clone_size: .
j_call: TRBJ2-7
d_call: TRBD2
v_call: TRBV20-1
cdr3_nt: TGCAGTGCTAGTCTTGGGGAGGGGGAGCAGTACTTC
cdr3_aa: CSASLGEGEQYF

clone_size: .
j_call: TRBJ2-5
d_call: .
v_call: TRBV9
cdr3_nt: TGTGCCAGCAGCGTATTAGCGGCACAAGAGACCCAGTACTTC
cdr3_aa: CASSVLAAQETQYF

clone_size: few
j_call: TRBJ2-7
d_call: TRBD1
v_call: TRBV6-1
cdr3_nt: TGTGCCAGCAGTAAGAGAGGACAGGTCTCCTACGAGCAGTACTTC
cdr3_aa: CASSKRGQVSYEQYF

clone_size: many
j_call: TRBJ2-2
d_call: .
v_call: TRBV12-3/TRBV12-4
cdr3_nt: TGTGCCAGCAGTTTTCGTCAGGGTGCCACCGGGGAGCTGTTTTTT
cdr3_aa: CASSFRQGATGELFF

clone_size: few
j_call: TRBJ2-3
d_call: .
v_call: TRBV4-3
cdr3_nt: TGCGCCAGCAGCCCCCCAGAAAGGGATACGCAGTATTTT
cdr3_aa: CASSPPERDTQYF

clone_size: many
j_call: TRBJ2-5
d_call: TRBD2
v_call: TRBV7-6
cdr3_nt: TGTGCCAGCAGCTTGATAGCGGGAGGGAATAGAGAGACCCAGTACTTC
cdr3_aa: CASSLIAGGNRETQYF

clone_size: few
j_call: TRBJ2-7
d_call: TRBD1
v_call: TRBV7-9
cdr3_nt: TGTGCCAGCAGCCCTCGACAGGGCCGGCAGTACTTC
cdr3_aa: CASSPRQGRQYF

clone_size: many
j_call: TRBJ1-6
d_call: .
v_call: TRBV20-1
cdr3_nt: TGCAGTGCTAGATGGCGGGGGAGCTCCTATAATTCACCCCTCCACTTT
cdr3_aa: CSARWRGSSYNSPLHF

clone_size: few
j_call: TRBJ2-1
d_call: TRBD2
v_call: TRBV29-1
cdr3_nt: TGCAGCGTTGTCGGGGCTGGGGGGGAGCTTTACAATGAGCAGTTCTTC
cdr3_aa: CSVVGAGGELYNEQFF

clone_size: .
j_call: TRBJ2-7
d_call: .
v_call: TRBV7-2
cdr3_nt: TGTGCCAGCAGCTTGGACGGCCCCGGCCAGTACTTC
cdr3_aa: CASSLDGPGQYF

clone_size: few
j_call: TRBJ1-4
d_call: TRBD1
v_call: TRBV7-9
cdr3_nt: TGTGCCAGCAGCTTAAGGGGGCAGAATGAAAAACTGTTTTTT
cdr3_aa: CASSLRGQNEKLFF

clone_size: few
j_call: TRBJ2-2
d_call: .
v_call: TRBV7-2
cdr3_nt: TGTGCCAGCAGCTGGAGGGCCGACACCGGGGAGCTGTTTTTT
cdr3_aa: CASSWRADTGELFF

clone_size: many
j_call: TRBJ2-1
d_call: .
v_call: TRBV10-2
cdr3_nt: TGCGCCAGCTCGAACTTGGGCCGGTCGCGAGAGCAGTTCTTC
cdr3_aa: CASSNLGRSREQFF

clone_size: .
j_call: TRBJ1-5
d_call: .
v_call: TRBV5-1
cdr3_nt: TGCGCCAGCAGCTCCGAGGGAGGCCAGCCCCAGCATTTT
cdr3_aa: CASSSEGGQPQHF

clone_size: .
j_call: TRBJ1-1
d_call: TRBD1
v_call: TRBV6-2/TRBV6-3
cdr3_nt: TGTGCCAGCAGTACGACAGGGAGGGAGAGGACTGAAGCTTTCTTT
cdr3_aa: CASSTTGRERTEAFF

clone_size: many
j_call: TRBJ2-1
d_call: TRBD2
v_call: TRBV3-1
cdr3_nt: TGTGCCAGCAGCACCGGGACTAGAAACTACAATGAGCAGTTCTTC
cdr3_aa: CASSTGTRNYNEQFF

clone_size: many
j_call: TRBJ1-1
d_call: .
v_call: TRBV7-2
cdr3_nt: TGTGCCAGCAGCTTAAAGGGGGAAGCTTTCTTT
cdr3_aa: CASSLKGEAFF

clone_size: few
j_call: TRBJ1-6
d_call: TRBD1
v_call: TRBV20-1
cdr3_nt: TGCAGTGCTAGAGGGGCAGGGGGAGTGGATTCACCCCTCCACTTT
cdr3_aa: CSARGAGGVDSPLHF

clone_size: few
j_call: TRBJ2-7
d_call: TRBD1
v_call: TRBV9
cdr3_nt: TGTGCCAGCAGCGCCCCGGGACAGGGGGAGTACGAGCAGTACTTC
cdr3_aa: CASSAPGQGEYEQYF

clone_size: many
j_call: TRBJ2-1
d_call: .
v_call: TRBV29-1
cdr3_nt: TGCAGCGTCGGAATAACCACCAATGAGCAGTTCTTC
cdr3_aa: CSVGITTNEQFF

clone_size: .
j_call: TRBJ2-7
d_call: .
v_call: TRBV7-7
cdr3_nt: TGTGCTAGCAGCAGCAGGGCTGGGAACGAGCAGTACTTC
cdr3_aa: CASSSRAGNEQYF

clone_size: few
j_call: TRBJ2-1
d_call: TRBD2
v_call: TRBV24-1
cdr3_nt: TGTGCCACCAGTGGGCGGGGGGTCTACAATGAGCAGTTCTTC
cdr3_aa: CATSGRGVYNEQFF

clone_size: .
j_call: TRBJ2-1
d_call: .
v_call: TRBV6-1
cdr3_nt: TGTGCCAGCATCGACCCGTTAATCGTGTCTGAGCAGTTCTTC
cdr3_aa: CASIDPLIVSEQFF

clone_size: many
j_call: TRBJ2-7
d_call: .
v_call: TRBV7-2
cdr3_nt: TGTGCCAGCAGTTTTCCCGAGGGGGGAGTCTACGAGCAGTACTTC
cdr3_aa: CASSFPEGGVYEQYF

clone_size: many
j_call: TRBJ2-1
d_call: TRBD2
v_call: TRBV13
cdr3_nt: TGTGCCAGCACCCTGGGGAGGGTTTACAATGAGCAGTTCTTC
cdr3_aa: CASTLGRVYNEQFF

clone_size: few
j_call: TRBJ1-1
d_call: .
v_call: TRBV5-1
cdr3_nt: TGCGCCAGCCAGCCGGCCGCCCCAGAGGCCCTTCGAAGAGCTTTCTTT
cdr3_aa: CASQPAAPEALRRAFF

clone_size: few
j_call: TRBJ2-1
d_call: TRBD2
v_call: TRBV20-1
cdr3_nt: TGCAGTGCTACCGGATTCCTAGCGGGAAACAATGAGCAGTTCTTC
cdr3_aa: CSATGFLAGNNEQFF

clone_size: many
j_call: TRBJ2-1
d_call: .
v_call: TRBV12-3/TRBV12-4
cdr3_nt: TGTGCCAGCAGTTTACGGGATGAGCAGTTCTTC
cdr3_aa: CASSLRDEQFF

clone_size: .
j_call: TRBJ2-7
d_call: TRBD2
v_call: TRBV14
cdr3_nt: TGTGCCAGCAGCCCCTTGACTAGCGGGCTCACCTACGAGCAGTACTTC
cdr3_aa: CASSPLTSGLTYEQYF

clone_size: few
j_call: TRBJ2-4
d_call: .
v_call: TRBV7-2
cdr3_nt: TGTGCCAGCAGCTTAATGGGGGCCGGTGACATTCAGTACTTC
cdr3_aa: CASSLMGAGDIQYF

clone_size: .
j_call: TRBJ2-2
d_call: .
v_call: TRBV6-1
cdr3_nt: TGTGCCAGCAGCCACCTAGGGAGTCCCGGGGAGCTGTTTTTT
cdr3_aa: CASSHLGSPGELFF

clone_size: few
j_call: TRBJ2-3
d_call: TRBD1
v_call: TRBV29-1
cdr3_nt: TGCAGCGTTGGCGGTCGCAGGACAGGGGCAGCAGATACGCAGTATTTT
cdr3_aa: CSVGGRRTGAADTQYF

clone_size: .
j_call: TRBJ1-2
d_call: .
v_call: TRBV6-5
cdr3_nt: TGTGCCAGCAGTTACTCGACGCAGGGGAGGTATGGCTACACCTTC
cdr3_aa: CASSYSTQGRYGYTF

clone_size: .
j_call: TRBJ2-5
d_call: TRBD2
v_call: TRBV4-2
cdr3_nt: TGTGCCAGCAGCCGAACTAGCGCAGACCCCCAAGAGACCCAGTACTTC
cdr3_aa: CASSRTSADPQETQYF

clone_size: few
j_call: TRBJ2-3
d_call: .
v_call: TRBV20-1
cdr3_nt: TGCAGTGCTAGAGATCCCGGGACCGGAGGCACAGATACGCAGTATTTT
cdr3_aa: CSARDPGTGGTDTQYF

clone_size: .
j_call: TRBJ2-7
d_call: TRBD2
v_call: TRBV30
cdr3_nt: TGTGCCTGGAGTGTAACTAGCGGGAGGGGAACCGAGCAGTACTTC
cdr3_aa: CAWSVTSGRGTEQYF

clone_size: .
j_call: TRBJ1-1
d_call: TRBD1
v_call: TRBV20-1
cdr3_nt: TGCAGTGCTCCGACAGGGGAGGTAAGGGACACTGAAGCTTTCTTT
cdr3_aa: CSAPTGEVRDTEAFF

clone_size: few
j_call: TRBJ1-5
d_call: .
v_call: TRBV4-2
cdr3_nt: TGTGCCAGCAGCCCACAGGGAAATAGCAATCAGCCCCAGCATTTT
cdr3_aa: CASSPQGNSNQPQHF

clone_size: many
j_call: TRBJ2-7
d_call: TRBD2
v_call: TRBV12-3/TRBV12-4
cdr3_nt: TGTGCCAGCAGTTGGGGACTAGCGACGAACGAGCAGTACTTC
cdr3_aa: CASSWGLATNEQYF

clone_size: many
j_call: TRBJ2-3
d_call: TRBD2
v_call: TRBV28
cdr3_nt: TGTGCCAGCAGCTCCCTAGGAGCGGGAGCGAGGAGGACAGATACGCAGTATTTT
cdr3_aa: CASSSLGAGARRTDTQYF

clone_size: many
j_call: TRBJ1-5
d_call: .
v_call: TRBV18
cdr3_nt: TGTGCCAGCTCGACAGGAACCCGCCAGCATTTT
cdr3_aa: CASSTGTRQHF

clone_size: many
j_call: TRBJ2-1
d_call: TRBD2
v_call: TRBV20-1
cdr3_nt: TGCAGTGCTACTCCGACTAGCGGGAGGATCTACAATGAGCAGTTCTTC
cdr3_aa: CSATPTSGRIYNEQFF

clone_size: few
j_call: TRBJ1-2
d_call: TRBD1
v_call: TRBV3-1
cdr3_nt: TGTGCCAGCAGCCAAGGGACAGGCTTGTCCTATGGCTACACCTTC
cdr3_aa: CASSQGTGLSYGYTF

clone_size: many
j_call: TRBJ1-2
d_call: .
v_call: TRBV10-3
cdr3_nt: TGTGCCATCAGTGAGTCGAATTTCGGTGGCTACACCTTC
cdr3_aa: CAISESNFGGYTF

clone_size: .
j_call: TRBJ2-1
d_call: TRBD2
v_call: TRBV3-1
cdr3_nt: TGTGCCAGCAGCATCGCGGGGACTAGCGGGAGGCGCTACAATGAGCAGTTCTTC
cdr3_aa: CASSIAGTSGRRYNEQFF

clone_size: few
j_call: TRBJ1-3
d_call: .
v_call: TRBV20-1
cdr3_nt: TGCAGTGCTAGAGATGGGGCCAGCTCTGGAAACACCATATATTTT
cdr3_aa: CSARDGASSGNTIYF

clone_size: few
j_call: TRBJ2-7
d_call: .
v_call: TRBV7-2
cdr3_nt: TGTGCCAGCAGCCACCCTAGCAGCCCCTACGAGCAGTACTTC
cdr3_aa: CASSHPSSPYEQYF

clone_size: few
j_call: TRBJ2-1
d_call: .
v_call: TRBV4-3
cdr3_nt: TGCGCCAGCAGCCAAGACTGGAGCTCCTACAATGAGCAGTTCTTC
cdr3_aa: CASSQDWSSYNEQFF

clone_size: .
j_call: TRBJ2-5
d_call: .
v_call: TRBV7-3
cdr3_nt: TGTGCCAGCAGCTCAGGGGCGGGGGCCGGTATGGAGACCCAGTACTTC
cdr3_aa: CASSSGAGAGMETQYF

clone_size: .
j_call: TRBJ2-7
d_call: .
v_call: TRBV5-1
cdr3_nt: TGCGCCAGCAGCTTCTCGTCAGGGACCTACGAGCAGTACTTC
cdr3_aa: CASSFSSGTYEQYF